The subject of this entry is one T cell receptor beta chain. The PCR employed 60 Vbeta primers together with 13 Jbeta primers. Repertoires were generated with immunoSEQ multiplex PCR, while TCRdb's copy carries only in-frame clones and drops some. The sample lists 60,000 to 75,000 clones, 55% to 80% occurring once. The sample originates from a study of cytomegalovirus exposure and HLA in healthy donors. V was clipped by 0 bases and J by 6 bases, with 6 bases between them. CDR1 is SGHNT and CDR2 is YENEEA in the germline V gene. The CDR3 totals 13 residues. The chain carries TRBV11-3 and TRBJ1-5; D not resolved. The sample was PBMCs. The TCR sequence derives from a woman aged 45-65 years in good health and CMV-seronegative. The CDR3 nucleotides are TGTGCCAGCAGCTTAGATCGACTTCAGCCCCAGCATTTT. This gives the protein CASSLDRLQPQHF.